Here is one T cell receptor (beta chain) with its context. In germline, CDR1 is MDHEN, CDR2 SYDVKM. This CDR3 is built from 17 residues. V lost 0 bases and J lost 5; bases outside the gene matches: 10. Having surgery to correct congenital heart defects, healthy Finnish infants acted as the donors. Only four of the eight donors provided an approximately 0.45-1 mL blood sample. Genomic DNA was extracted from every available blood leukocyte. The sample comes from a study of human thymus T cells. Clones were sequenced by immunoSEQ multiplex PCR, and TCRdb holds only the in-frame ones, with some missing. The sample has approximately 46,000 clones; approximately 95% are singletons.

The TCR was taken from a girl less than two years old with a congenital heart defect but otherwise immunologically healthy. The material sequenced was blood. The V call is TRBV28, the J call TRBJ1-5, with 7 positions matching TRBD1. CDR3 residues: CASSLWTGSRGDQPQHF. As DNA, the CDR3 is TGTGCCAGCAGTTTATGGACAGGGTCGAGGGGGGATCAGCCCCAGCATTTT.